This T cell receptor (beta chain) was sequenced in a study of CD8 T cells in Susac syndrome. After extraction with the RNeasy kit, about 0.45 to 1 ug of the RNA was reverse transcribed using random hexamers. Multiplex immunoSEQ PCR targeted 54 Vbeta and 13 Jbeta TCR beta segments. One entry per CDR3 protein results from TCRdb running MiXCR on the immunoSEQ multiplex PCR reads. Among more than 95,000 distinct CDR3 sequences, over 85% were seen once, and the ten largest hold 0.07% to 0.09%. J was trimmed by 2 bases and V by 3 bases; bases with no gene match: 8. CDR1 is SGHRS, CDR2 YFSETQ, per germline. The CDR3 spans 15 residues. The study used healthy donors as controls matched for age and sex.

The sequenced material came from CD4+ T cells from PBMCs. V gene TRBV5-1 combines with J gene TRBJ2-7; the match to TRBD1 covers 7 bases. The TCR originated in a human donor in good health. CDR3 in amino acids: CASSYLSGTAYEQYF. CDR3 DNA sequence: TGCGCCAGCAGCTACCTATCCGGGACAGCCTACGAGCAGTACTTC.